The 21 T cell receptor beta chains listed next were all sequenced from one sample in a study of T cells in Graves' hyperthyroidism and ophthalmopathy. The CDR3 regions of TCR beta were amplified from RNA transcripts. Using the HTBI primer set, a first-round RT-PCR was run on the TCR CDR3. Each CDR3 protein is one row after TCRdb ran MiXCR on the multiplex PCR reads. Among 620,000 or so distinct CDR3 sequences, more than 14% were seen once, and the ten largest hold under 15%. The sample comprised blood. The source is a woman in her 50s with Graves' ophthalmopathy.

The chain joins TRBV9 to TRBJ2-3; TRBD2 matches 8 bases. CDR3 length: 16 amino acids. V trimming: 0 bases; J trimming: 2 bases; junction bases outside the gene matches: 5. Germline CDR1 reads SGDLS; CDR2 reads YYNGEE. CDR3 in amino acids: CASSVGNSGNTDTQYF. CDR3 in DNA: TGTGCCAGCAGCGTAGGTAATAGCGGGAACACAGATACGCAGTATTTT.

A few counts support this clonotype. The chain combines TRBV19 with TRBJ1-5; possibly TRBD1 for D (5 bases). Trimming shortened V by 5 bases and J by 7 bases, and 21 bases separated the two germline ends. The length of the CDR3 is 16 residues. Per germline, CDR1 LNHDA and CDR2 SQIVND (reference sequence). In DNA form, the CDR3 reads TGTGCCAGTAGTGACGATCGAGGCCACAGGCAACAGCCCCAGCATTTT. Residues: CASSDDRGHRQQPQHF.

The V gene is TRBV18, the J gene TRBJ2-5, with 8 bases that match TRBD2. Germline assignment: CDR1 KGHSH and CDR2 LQKENI. After removal of 0 bases from V and 5 bases from J, the junction contained 8 bases not matched to a gene. This CDR3 spans 16 amino acids. CDR3 sequence: CASSPPQREGVETQYF. CDR3 nucleotides: TGTGCCAGCTCACCACCACAACGGGAGGGAGTGGAGACCCAGTACTTC.

This clonotype was seen at least ten times. The chain couples TRBV5-1 to TRBJ2-7, with a tentative D call TRBD2 (6 bases). This CDR3 region has 15 residues. V dropped 2 bases and J dropped 1 base, with 13 bases sitting between them. Germline V CDR1 and CDR2: SGHRS, YFSETQ. CDR3 nucleotide sequence: TGCGCCAGCAGCTTTGGCGTCGGGGGATCCTACGAGCAGTACTTC. This gives the protein CASSFGVGGSYEQYF.

Of note for this clonotype: This sequence may be a read error, since a much larger clone differs from it by one base. The rearrangement joins TRBV27 to TRBJ2-1; D call uncertain. Per germline, CDR1 MNHEY and CDR2 SMNVEV (reference sequence). The CDR3 covers 15 residues. CDR3 bases: TGTGCCAACAGTTTAAGGGCGACCACCTACAATGAGCAGTTCTTC. This codes for CANSLRATTYNEQFF.

The V and J genes are TRBV19 and TRBJ2-3; the D is unclear. Looked up from germline, CDR1 is LNHDA and CDR2 is SQIVND (reference sequence). The length of the CDR3 is 13 residues. V was pared by 3 bases and J by 3 bases, with 7 bases between. CDR3 DNA sequence: TGTGCCAGTAGTATTTATGGGACAGATACGCAGTATTTT. Residues: CASSIYGTDTQYF.

The chain links TRBV5-1 to TRBJ2-5; tentatively, D is TRBD2 (5 bases). V was clipped by 0 bases and J by 5 bases, with 8 bases between them. The germline CDR1 and CDR2 sequences are SGHRS and YFSETQ. This CDR3 spans 13 amino acids. As DNA, the CDR3 is TGCGCCAGCAGCTTGGGAGGGAACGAGACCCAGTACTTC. Protein: CASSLGGNETQYF. Drawing the rest from reference TRBV5-1 and TRBJ2-5, the complete variable domain is KAGVTQTPRYLIKTRGQQVTLSCSPISGHRSVSWYQQTPGQGLQFLFEYFSETQRNKGNFPGRFSGRQFSNSRSEMNVSTLELGDSALYLCASSLGGNETQYFGPGTRLLVL.

The chain uses TRBV2 and TRBJ2-1; no firm D call. The V and J ends lost 6 bases and 6 bases respectively, with 12 bases between them. This CDR3 is built from 13 residues. CDR1 SNHLY and CDR2 FYNNEI come from the germline V gene. DNA for the CDR3: TGTGCCAGCAGCCTTTTAGTCACCAATGAGCAGTTCTTC. Its translation: CASSLLVTNEQFF.

The genes are TRBV6-2 or TRBV6-3 and TRBJ1-5; no clear D. Germline V lookup: CDR1 MNHEY, CDR2 SVGEGT. This CDR3 region has 14 residues. V was pared by 5 bases and J by 0 bases, with 8 bases between. The chain's CDR3 is CASSLTLSNQPQHF. The CDR3, as DNA: TGTGCCAGCAGTCTCACCCTTAGCAATCAGCCCCAGCATTTT.

The chain uses TRBV6-2 or TRBV6-3 and TRBJ2-3; no clear D gene. V lost 2 bases, J lost 2 bases, and 8 bases lay in between. Germline CDR1 reads MNHEY; CDR2 reads SVGEGT. The CDR3 consists of 14 residues. The chain's CDR3 is CASSYSEVTDTQYF. Here the CDR3 DNA reads TGTGCCAGCAGTTACAGCGAGGTCACAGATACGCAGTATTTT.

This clonotype was counted between two and nine times. The chain links TRBV6-1 to TRBJ2-7, with D perhaps assigned TRBD1 or TRBD2 (5 bases each). Per the germline V gene, CDR1 is MNHNS and CDR2 is SASEGT. V lost 7 bases to trimming and J lost 3 bases, with 13 bases between them. There are 13 residues in the CDR3. The CDR3 here is CASTSGTLYEQYF. DNA of the CDR3: TGTGCCAGCACCTCCGGGACCCTCTACGAGCAGTACTTC.

The chain couples TRBV9 to TRBJ1-1; D unresolved. The CDR3 is 16 residues long. Per germline, CDR1 SGDLS and CDR2 YYNGEE. The V gene lost 3 bases and the J gene lost 1 base, with 16 bases spanning the gap. CDR3: CASSATREAWNTEAFF. The CDR3 nucleotides read TGTGCCAGCAGCGCAACCCGCGAGGCTTGGAACACTGAAGCTTTCTTT.

V usage is TRBV5-6 and J usage is TRBJ1-2; D uncertain. V was shortened by 4 bases and J by 6 bases, with 13 bases between the two germline ends. CDR1 and CDR2 from the germline V gene are SGHDT and YYEEEE. This CDR3 is built from 13 residues. CDR3 in amino acids: CASSAFPGDGYTF. The CDR3 DNA reads as TGTGCCAGCAGCGCCTTCCCCGGGGATGGCTACACCTTC.

The V call is TRBV27, the J call TRBJ1-2; D ambiguous. Germline CDR1 is MNHEY and CDR2 is SMNVEV (reference sequence). Deletions cut 4 bases from V and 0 bases from J, with 9 bases between. The CDR3 has 14 amino acids. As DNA, the CDR3 is TGTGCCAGCAGTTCGAACAAGCCTAACTATGGCTACACCTTC. Amino acids: CASSSNKPNYGYTF.

This chain connects TRBV20-1 to TRBJ2-5; 10 positions agree with TRBD2. This CDR3 spans 15 amino acids. Germline CDR1 is DFQATT and CDR2 is SNEGSKA (reference sequence). V gave up 3 bases and J gave up 2 bases; unmatched junction bases: 6. Here the CDR3 DNA reads TGCAGTGCTAGTCCCCCTAGCGGGAGTCAAGAGACCCAGTACTTC. This encodes CSASPPSGSQETQYF.

This clonotype was counted at least ten times. The CDR3 loop is CASSLGVWFTYEQYF. The CDR3 bases are TGTGCCAGCAGCTTAGGGGTCTGGTTTACCTACGAGCAGTACTTC. The rearrangement uses TRBV11-2 and TRBJ2-7; D is unresolved. Trimming took 1 base from V and 2 from J, leaving 12 bases between them. Germline loops: CDR1 SGHAT, CDR2 FQNNGV. This CDR3 has 15 amino acids.

This clonotype was picked up one time. J is TRBJ2-7 and V is TRBV19; D is unclear. Trimming shortened V by 4 bases and J by 0 bases, and 10 bases separated the two germline ends. The CDR3 sequence is 14 residues long. Germline values: CDR1 LNHDA, CDR2 SQIVND (reference sequence). The CDR3 reads CASSRAPTSYEQYF. The CDR3 DNA reads as TGTGCCAGTAGTAGAGCTCCCACCTCCTACGAGCAGTACTTC.

The rearrangement uses TRBV6-2 or TRBV6-3 and TRBJ1-5, with D possibly TRBD1 on 5 matching bases. The CDR3 contains 15 residues. Trimming took off 2 bases at V and 1 base at J, with 9 bases between the two ends. CDR1 and CDR2 from the germline V gene are MNHEY and SVGEGT. CDR3 sequence (DNA): TGTGCCAGCAGTTACCTGACAGCCAGCAATCAGCCCCAGCATTTT. Translating gives CASSYLTASNQPQHF.

The chain couples TRBV7-9 to TRBJ2-7; D remains unclear. The CDR3 contains 12 residues. The germline V gene has CDR1 SEHNR and CDR2 FQNEAQ (reference sequence). The V end lost 2 bases, the J end lost 4 bases, and 6 bases lay between the germline ends. This chain's CDR3 is CASSLLMYEQYF. CDR3 nucleotide sequence: TGTGCCAGCAGCTTATTGATGTACGAGCAGTACTTC.

This clonotype was counted a few times. The chain is built from TRBV4-1 and TRBJ2-1, with D possibly matching TRBD1 (6 bases). Trimming took off 1 base at V and 2 bases at J, with 15 bases between the two ends. CDR1 is MGHRA and CDR2 is YSYEKL in the germline V gene. The CDR3 sequence is 17 residues long. The CDR3 sequence: CASSQVGGGGTYNEQFF. In nucleotides, the CDR3 is TGCGCCAGCAGCCAAGTAGGGGGTGGCGGAACCTACAATGAGCAGTTCTTC.

This chain links TRBV5-1 with TRBJ1-4; 12 nucleotides align to TRBD1. CDR3 size: 16 residues. CDR1 is SGHRS and CDR2 is YFSETQ in the germline V gene. V was pared by 4 bases and J by 3 bases, with 4 bases of the junction left unmatched. Here the CDR3 DNA reads TGCGCCAGCAGCACGGGACAGGGGGCATCTAATGAAAAACTGTTTTTT. This encodes CASSTGQGASNEKLFF.